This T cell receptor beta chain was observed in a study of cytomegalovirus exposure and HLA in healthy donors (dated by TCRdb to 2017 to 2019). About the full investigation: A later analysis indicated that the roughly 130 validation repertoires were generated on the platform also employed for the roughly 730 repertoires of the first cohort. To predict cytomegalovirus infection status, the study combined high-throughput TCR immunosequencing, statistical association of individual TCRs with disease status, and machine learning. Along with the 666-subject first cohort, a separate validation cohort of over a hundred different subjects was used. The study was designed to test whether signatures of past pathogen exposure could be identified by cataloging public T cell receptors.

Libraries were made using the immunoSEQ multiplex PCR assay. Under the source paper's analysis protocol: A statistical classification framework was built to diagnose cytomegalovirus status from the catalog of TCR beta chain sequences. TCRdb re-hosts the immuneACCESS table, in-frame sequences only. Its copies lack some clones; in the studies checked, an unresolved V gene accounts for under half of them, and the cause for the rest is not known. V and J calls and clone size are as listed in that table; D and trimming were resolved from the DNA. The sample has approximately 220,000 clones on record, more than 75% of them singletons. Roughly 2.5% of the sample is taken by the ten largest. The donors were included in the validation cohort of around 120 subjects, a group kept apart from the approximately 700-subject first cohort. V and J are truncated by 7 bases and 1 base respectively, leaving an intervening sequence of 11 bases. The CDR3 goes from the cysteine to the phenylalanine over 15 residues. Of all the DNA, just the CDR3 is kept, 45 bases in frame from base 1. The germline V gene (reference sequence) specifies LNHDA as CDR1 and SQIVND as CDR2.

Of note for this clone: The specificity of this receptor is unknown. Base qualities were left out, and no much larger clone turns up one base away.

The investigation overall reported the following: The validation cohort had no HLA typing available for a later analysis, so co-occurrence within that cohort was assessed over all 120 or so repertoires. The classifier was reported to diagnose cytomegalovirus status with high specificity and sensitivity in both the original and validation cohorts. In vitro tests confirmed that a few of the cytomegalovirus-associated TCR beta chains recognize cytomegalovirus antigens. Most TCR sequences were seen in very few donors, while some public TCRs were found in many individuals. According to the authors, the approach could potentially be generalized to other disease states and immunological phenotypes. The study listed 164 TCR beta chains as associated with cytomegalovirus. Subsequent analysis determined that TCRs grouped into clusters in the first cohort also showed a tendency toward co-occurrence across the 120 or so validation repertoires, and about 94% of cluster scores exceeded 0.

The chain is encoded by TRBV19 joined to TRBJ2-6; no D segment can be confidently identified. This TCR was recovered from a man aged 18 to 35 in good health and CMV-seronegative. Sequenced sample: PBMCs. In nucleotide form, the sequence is TGTGCCAGTATTCTATCCTCTTCTGGGGCCAACGTCCTGACTTTC. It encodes CASILSSSGANVLTF.